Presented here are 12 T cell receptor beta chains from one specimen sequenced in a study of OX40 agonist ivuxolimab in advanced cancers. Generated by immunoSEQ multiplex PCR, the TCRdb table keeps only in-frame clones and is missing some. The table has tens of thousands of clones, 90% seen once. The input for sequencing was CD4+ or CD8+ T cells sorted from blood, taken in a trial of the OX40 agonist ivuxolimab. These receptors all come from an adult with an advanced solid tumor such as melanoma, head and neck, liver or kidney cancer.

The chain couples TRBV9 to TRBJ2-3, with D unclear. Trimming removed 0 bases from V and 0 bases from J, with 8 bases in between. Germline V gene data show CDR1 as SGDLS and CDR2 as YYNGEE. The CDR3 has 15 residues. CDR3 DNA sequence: TGTGCCAGCAGCGTAGTAGGTTCTAGCACAGATACGCAGTATTTT. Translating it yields CASSVVGSSTDTQYF.

The CDR3 reads CASSGELNTEAFF. For the CDR3, the DNA is TGTGCCAGCAGTGGGGAGTTAAACACTGAAGCTTTCTTT. The chain uses TRBV2 and TRBJ1-1; D is unresolved. The germline gives CDR1 SNHLY, CDR2 FYNNEI. V was clipped by 4 bases and J by 2 bases, with 8 bases between them. The CDR3 has 13 residues.

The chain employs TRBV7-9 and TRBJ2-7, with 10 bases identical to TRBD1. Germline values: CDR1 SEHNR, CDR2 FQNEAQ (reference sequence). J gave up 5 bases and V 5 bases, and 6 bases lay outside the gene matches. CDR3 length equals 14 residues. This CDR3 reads CASSIGQGDDEQYF. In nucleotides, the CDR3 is TGTGCCAGCAGCATTGGACAGGGGGACGACGAGCAGTACTTC. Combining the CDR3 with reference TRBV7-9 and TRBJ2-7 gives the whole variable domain DTGVSQNPRHKITKRGQNVTFRCDPISEHNRLYWYRQTLGQGPEFLTYFQNEAQLEKSRLLSDRFSAERPKGSFSTLEIQRTEQGDSAMYLCASSIGQGDDEQYFGPGTRLTVT.

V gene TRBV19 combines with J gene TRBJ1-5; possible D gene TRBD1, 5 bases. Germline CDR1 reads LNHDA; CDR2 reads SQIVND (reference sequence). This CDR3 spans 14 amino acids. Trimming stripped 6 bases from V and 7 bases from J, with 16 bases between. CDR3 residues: CASSPSGQSQPQHF. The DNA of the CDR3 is TGTGCCAGTAGCCCCTCGGGGCAAAGCCAGCCCCAGCATTTT.

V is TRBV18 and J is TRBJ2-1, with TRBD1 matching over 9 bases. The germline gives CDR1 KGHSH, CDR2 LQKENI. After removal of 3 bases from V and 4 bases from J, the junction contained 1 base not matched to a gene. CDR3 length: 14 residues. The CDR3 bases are TGTGCCAGCTCACCGGGACAGGGATACAATGAGCAGTTCTTC. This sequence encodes CASSPGQGYNEQFF. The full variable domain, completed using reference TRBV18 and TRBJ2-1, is NAGVMQNPRHLVRRRGQEARLRCSPMKGHSHVYWYRQLPEEGLKFMVYLQKENIIDESGMPKERFSAEFPKEGPSILRIQQVVRGDSAAYFCASSPGQGYNEQFFGPGTRLTVL.

The DNA for the CDR3 is TGTGCCAGCAGTGCCGTCGAGGCCACCGAGCAGTACTTC. Protein: CASSAVEATEQYF. The chain is built from TRBV2 and TRBJ2-7, with D unresolved. V was cut by 4 bases and J by 6 bases, with 13 bases left in between. Germline V gene lookup returns CDR1 SNHLY and CDR2 FYNNEI. The CDR3 is made up of 13 amino acids. The variable domain in full, with the rest retrieved from reference TRBV2 and TRBJ2-7, is EPEVTQTPSHQVTQMGQEVILRCVPISNHLYFYWYRQILGQKVEFLVSFYNNEISEKSEIFDDQFSVERPDGSNFTLKIRSTKLEDSAMYFCASSAVEATEQYFGPGTRLTVT.

The CDR3 region is CASSPFPGRDEETQYF. The CDR3 bases are TGTGCCAGCAGCCCCTTCCCGGGCAGGGATGAAGAGACCCAGTACTTC. The chain employs TRBV28 and TRBJ2-5, with D maybe TRBD1 (5 bases). Germline assignment: CDR1 MDHEN and CDR2 SYDVKM. The CDR3 is made up of 16 amino acids. V was shortened by 6 bases and J by 3 bases, with 20 bases between the two germline ends.

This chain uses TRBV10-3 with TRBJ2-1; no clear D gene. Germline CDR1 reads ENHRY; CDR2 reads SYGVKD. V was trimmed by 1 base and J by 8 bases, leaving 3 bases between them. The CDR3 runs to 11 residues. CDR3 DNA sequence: TGTGCCATCAGTGAGTTCGATGAGCAGTTCTTC. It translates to CAISEFDEQFF.

The DNA of the CDR3 is TGTGCCAGCACCCCCCTGGTGGGGGCGGCCGGGGAGCTGTTTTTT. Its protein is CASTPLVGAAGELFF. This chain joins TRBV2 and TRBJ2-2; D is possibly TRBD1 (6 bases). Deletions cut 7 bases from V and 6 bases from J, with 18 bases between. CDR3 size: 15 residues. Germline values: CDR1 SNHLY, CDR2 FYNNEI.

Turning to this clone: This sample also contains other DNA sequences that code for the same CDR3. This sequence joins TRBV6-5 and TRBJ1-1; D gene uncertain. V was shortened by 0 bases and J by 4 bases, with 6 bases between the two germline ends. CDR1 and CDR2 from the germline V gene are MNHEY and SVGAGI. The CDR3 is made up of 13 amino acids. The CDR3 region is CASSYSISTEAFF. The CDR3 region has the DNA TGTGCCAGCAGTTACTCTATTAGCACTGAAGCTTTCTTT.

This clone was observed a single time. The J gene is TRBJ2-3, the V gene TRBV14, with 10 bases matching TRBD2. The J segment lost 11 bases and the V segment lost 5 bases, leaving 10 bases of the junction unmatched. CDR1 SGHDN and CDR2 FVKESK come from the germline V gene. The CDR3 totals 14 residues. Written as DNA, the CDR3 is TGTGCCAGCAGCAACGTAGCGGGAGGTATGGGGCAGTATTTT. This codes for CASSNVAGGMGQYF.

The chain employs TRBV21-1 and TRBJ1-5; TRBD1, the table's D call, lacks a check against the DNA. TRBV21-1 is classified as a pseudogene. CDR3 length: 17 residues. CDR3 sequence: CASSPRTGAPCNQPQHF. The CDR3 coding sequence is TGTGCCAGCAGCCCAAGGACAGGGGCGCCGTGCAATCAGCCCCAGCATTTT.